The 19 T cell receptor beta chains reported below all come from one sample, sequenced in a study of blood T cell repertoires in COVID-19. Sequenced by immunoSEQ multiplex PCR; TCRdb stores in-frame clones only, minus some. The repertoire consists of some 70,000 clones, with less than 75% occurring once and the leading ten covering around 20%. The sample consisted of peripheral blood. These receptors were obtained from a man in his sixties with acute or convalescent COVID-19.

This clone occurred a few times. This chain uses TRBV4-2 with TRBJ1-2; tentatively, D is TRBD1 (5 bases). V shed 0 bases and J shed 5 bases, with 13 bases lying between them. The germline gives CDR1 LGHNA, CDR2 YNFKEQ. The CDR3 spans 15 residues. In DNA form, the CDR3 reads TGTGCCAGCAGCCAAGAGGTACGGGGGGGATATGGCTACACCTTC. Encoded protein: CASSQEVRGGYGYTF.

This clone has a count of ten or more. The chain uses TRBV18 and TRBJ2-1; D is unresolved. Germline assignment: CDR1 KGHSH and CDR2 LQKENI. The V end lost 4 bases, the J end lost 10 bases, and 14 bases lay between the germline ends. The CDR3 has 13 amino acids. The CDR3 reads CASSLLQELEQFF. DNA for the CDR3: TGTGCCAGCTCACTCCTCCAAGAACTAGAGCAGTTCTTC.

The rearrangement links TRBV2 to TRBJ1-1; D unclear. V dropped 6 bases and J dropped 2 bases, with 10 bases sitting between them. CDR3 size: 13 residues. Germline V gene lookup returns CDR1 SNHLY and CDR2 FYNNEI. The chain's CDR3 is CASSLQLNTEAFF. The CDR3, as DNA: TGTGCCAGCAGCTTACAGTTAAACACTGAAGCTTTCTTT.

The chain is built from TRBV2 and TRBJ2-1; 11 positions match TRBD2. V was pared by 3 bases and J by 7 bases, with 5 bases of the junction left unmatched. The germline gives CDR1 SNHLY, CDR2 FYNNEI. This CDR3 has 15 residues. The CDR3 DNA is TGTGCCAGCAGTGATAGCGGGGGGGCCCCAAATGAGCAGTTCTTC. Translated, it gives CASSDSGGAPNEQFF.

The rearrangement uses TRBV11-2 and TRBJ2-3, with D possibly being TRBD2 (6 bases). The CDR3 is made up of 17 amino acids. Per the germline V gene, CDR1 is SGHAT and CDR2 is FQNNGV. V lost 8 bases to trimming and J lost 3 bases, with 24 bases between them. CDR3 residues: CASAPQRLARATDTQYF. The CDR3 nucleotides are TGTGCCAGCGCTCCCCAGCGTCTAGCGCGAGCGACAGATACGCAGTATTTT. Full variable domain (remainder filled in from reference TRBV11-2 and TRBJ2-3): EAGVAQSPRYKIIEKRQSVAFWCNPISGHATLYWYQQILGQGPKLLIQFQNNGVVDDSQLPKDRFSAERLKGVDSTLKIQPAKLEDSAVYLCASAPQRLARATDTQYFGPGTRLTVL.

The CDR3 DNA sequence: TGTGCCACCAGCAGCTCCTCCGGGTCCAACACCGGGGAGCTGTTTTTT. Amino acids: CATSSSSGSNTGELFF. The rearrangement joins TRBV15 to TRBJ2-2; D unresolved. The V gene lost 3 bases and the J gene lost 2 bases, with 13 bases spanning the gap. This CDR3 has 16 amino acids. CDR1 is LNHNV and CDR2 is YYDKDF in the germline V gene (reference sequence). The complete variable domain, with remaining parts taken from reference TRBV15 and TRBJ2-2, reads DAMVIQNPRYQVTQFGKPVTLSCSQTLNHNVMYWYQQKSSQAPKLLFHYYDKDFNNEADTPDNFQSRRPNTSFCFLDIRSPGLGDTAMYLCATSSSSGSNTGELFFGEGSRLTVL.

This chain joins TRBV19 and TRBJ1-2; D is perhaps TRBD1 (6 bases). CDR1 LNHDA and CDR2 SQIVND come from the germline V gene (reference sequence). V lost 8 bases to trimming and J lost 7 bases, with 17 bases between them. This CDR3 spans 13 amino acids. CDR3 nucleotides: TGTGCCAGTTCCCCAGGGGAACAGGTTGGCTACACCTTC. It translates to CASSPGEQVGYTF.

The chain employs TRBV20-1 and TRBJ2-7, with 7 bases matching TRBD1. Per the germline V gene, CDR1 is DFQATT and CDR2 is SNEGSKA (reference sequence). CDR3 length: 14 residues. Trimming cost V 3 bases and J 0 bases; bases outside gene matches: 5. Here the CDR3 reads CSASVGDSSYEQYF. The CDR3 DNA reads TGCAGTGCTAGTGTAGGGGACAGCTCCTACGAGCAGTACTTC.

The V gene is TRBV30, the J gene TRBJ1-6, with D perhaps TRBD1 (5 bases). The V gene's germline CDR1 is GTSNPN and CDR2 SVGIG (reference sequence). V shed 1 base and J shed 9 bases, with 10 bases lying between them. There are 13 residues in the CDR3. The CDR3 region has the DNA TGTGCCTGGAGTGGACAGATTGGTTCACCCCTCCACTTT. It translates to CAWSGQIGSPLHF.

The chain joins TRBV21-1 to TRBJ2-3; the D call in the table, TRBD2, was not verified against the DNA. TRBV21-1 is a recognized pseudogene. This CDR3 region has 16 residues. The CDR3 region is CASSKRPLRGTDTQYF. DNA of the CDR3: TGTGCCAGCAGCAAACGGCCACTCCGGGGCACAGATACGCAGTATTTT.

V gene TRBV11-2 combines with J gene TRBJ2-7; 7 bases are shared with TRBD2. Germline V CDR1 and CDR2: SGHAT, FQNNGV. The trim removed 1 base at V and 4 bases at J, leaving 4 bases unmatched. The CDR3 consists of 14 residues. The CDR3 DNA reads TGTGCCAGCAGCTTAGGGGCGGGAGTTTACGAGCAGTACTTC. Its protein is CASSLGAGVYEQYF. The whole variable domain, filled in from reference TRBV11-2 and TRBJ2-7, reads EAGVAQSPRYKIIEKRQSVAFWCNPISGHATLYWYQQILGQGPKLLIQFQNNGVVDDSQLPKDRFSAERLKGVDSTLKIQPAKLEDSAVYLCASSLGAGVYEQYFGPGTRLTVT.

The V call is TRBV7-8, the J call TRBJ1-5; TRBD1 might be the D (6 bases). The CDR3 totals 18 residues. Per germline, CDR1 SGHVS and CDR2 FQNEAQ. The ends were cut back, 7 bases at V and 0 bases at J, with 22 bases in the middle. For the CDR3, the DNA is TGTGCCAGCATCCACGACAGGCCCCGGGGTCCTAGCAATCAGCCCCAGCATTTT. It codes for CASIHDRPRGPSNQPQHF.

The J gene is TRBJ2-4, the V gene TRBV7-2; 7 bases align to TRBD1. V gave up 5 bases and J gave up 7 bases; unmatched junction bases: 11. Per germline, CDR1 SGHTA and CDR2 FQGNSA. CDR3 length equals 15 residues. The CDR3 DNA sequence: TGTGCCAGCAGCCCCCGGGCAGGGGGATGGAACATTCAGTACTTC. It translates to CASSPRAGGWNIQYF. Variable domain in full (rest from reference TRBV7-2 and TRBJ2-4): GAGVSQSPSNKVTEKGKDVELRCDPISGHTALYWYRQSLGQGLEFLIYFQGNSAPDKSGLPSDRFSAERTGGSVSTLTIQRTQQEDSAVYLCASSPRAGGWNIQYFGAGTRLSVL.

The rearrangement links TRBV11-2 to TRBJ2-1, with 10 bases identical to TRBD2. The CDR3 extends over 14 amino acids. J lost 8 bases, V lost 5 bases, and 6 bases had no gene match. Germline CDR1 reads SGHAT; CDR2 reads FQNNGV. CDR3 amino acids: CASSLSGGADEQFF. Written as DNA, the CDR3 is TGTGCCAGCAGCCTGAGCGGGGGGGCCGATGAGCAGTTCTTC.

The chain carries TRBV24-1 and TRBJ2-5, with D possibly being TRBD1 (5 bases). The CDR3 is 16 residues long. Trimming removed 7 bases from V and 5 bases from J, with 22 bases in between. CDR1 and CDR2 from the germline V gene are KGHDR and SFDVKD. The CDR3, as DNA: TGTGCCACCAGCCCTAAAATAGACAGTCGGATCGAGACCCAGTACTTC. Amino acids: CATSPKIDSRIETQYF.

The chain employs TRBV6-5 and TRBJ1-3; the match to TRBD1 covers 9 bases. V trimming: 8 bases; J trimming: 4 bases; junction bases outside the gene matches: 3. The CDR3 is 13 amino acids. Germline V gives CDR1 MNHEY, CDR2 SVGAGI. This CDR3 is CASGQGLGNTIYF. CDR3 in DNA: TGTGCCAGCGGACAGGGGCTGGGAAACACCATATATTTT.

The chain combines TRBV5-4 with TRBJ2-7; no clear D. Germline V lookup: CDR1 SGHNT, CDR2 YYREEE (reference sequence). CDR3 size: 13 residues. V lost 4 bases and J 2 bases, leaving 10 bases between the germline ends. Here the CDR3 DNA reads TGTGCCAGCAGCACCACTGGTACCTACGAGCAGTACTTC. It translates to CASSTTGTYEQYF.

This clone has just one count. The V and J genes are TRBV28 and TRBJ2-3; no definite D call. The CDR3 is 15 residues long. The V gene lost 1 base and the J gene lost 4 bases, with 12 bases spanning the gap. Per the germline V gene, CDR1 is MDHEN and CDR2 is SYDVKM. CDR3 sequence (DNA): TGTGCCAGCAGTTTATTGTCGCAGGTACCAGATACGCAGTATTTT. Amino acid sequence: CASSLLSQVPDTQYF.

For the CDR3, the DNA is TGCGCCAGCCTTAAAGTCGGCCAGGGAAATGAAAAACTGTTTTTT. Protein product: CASLKVGQGNEKLFF. V gene TRBV4-1 combines with J gene TRBJ1-4; maybe TRBD1 (5 bases). Germline V CDR1 and CDR2: MGHRA, YSYEKL. Trimming pared 8 bases from V and 5 bases from J, leaving 18 bases between. The CDR3 has 15 residues.